This is a list of T cell receptor beta chains from one sample in a study of blood T cell repertoires in COVID-19. The protocol was immunoSEQ multiplex PCR, while the TCRdb copy is restricted to in-frame clones and leaves out a portion. Of about 18,000 clones listed, over 80% were seen once; the top ten hold almost 8.5%. The sample consisted of peripheral blood. These TCRs come from a human donor in a cohort sampled during active COVID-19. The donor label of this sample is uncertain. Each CDR3 is given with its conserved first and last residue. The D gene is left open where the match is weak. Size is stated for part of the rows, as once, few or many counts, or as a class when the clone is expanded.

once TRBJ2-7 TRBV6-5 TRBD1 CASSLRDRGYEQYF TGTGCCAGCAGTCTGAGGGACAGGGGGTACGAGCAGTACTTC
- TRBJ1-5 TRBV15 TRBD1 CATSNGQGGGQPQHF TGTGCCACCAGCAATGGACAGGGGGGCGGTCAGCCCCAGCATTTT
- TRBJ1-5 TRBV27 TRBD1 CASKSLRQGNQPQHF TGTGCCAGCAAATCACTTCGACAGGGTAATCAGCCCCAGCATTTT
- TRBJ2-5 TRBV5-1 - CASRGGAQETQYF TGCGCCAGCCGAGGGGGTGCGCAAGAGACCCAGTACTTC
- TRBJ2-5 TRBV24-1 TRBD2 CATSDPGTSYQETQYF TGTGCCACCAGTGACCCCGGGACTAGCTACCAAGAGACCCAGTACTTC
- TRBJ2-2 TRBV4-1 TRBD2 CASSKGLAGGLRTGELFF TGCGCCAGCAGCAAGGGACTAGCGGGAGGGCTACGCACCGGGGAGCTGTTTTTT
- TRBJ2-1 TRBV5-5 - CASSYERPRGYNEQFF TGTGCCAGCAGCTACGAGCGGCCCCGAGGTTACAATGAGCAGTTCTTC
- TRBJ2-1 TRBV4-2 TRBD2 CASSQDLAGRGNEQFF TGTGCCAGCAGCCAAGATTTAGCGGGGAGGGGCAATGAGCAGTTCTTC
- TRBJ2-7 TRBV27 TRBD2 CASSTLIAGGSYEQYF TGTGCCAGCAGCACCTTAATAGCGGGAGGCTCCTACGAGCAGTACTTC
once TRBJ1-1 TRBV7-8 - CASSLSGVNTEAFF TGTGCCAGCAGCTTATCAGGGGTGAACACTGAAGCTTTCTTT
- TRBJ2-6 TRBV5-1 - CASEADGSGANVLTF TGCGCCAGTGAAGCGGACGGCTCTGGGGCCAACGTCCTGACTTTC
- TRBJ2-3 TRBV2 TRBD2 CASSDLAGVNTQYF TGTGCCAGCAGTGATCTAGCGGGAGTAAATACGCAGTATTTT
- TRBJ1-2 TRBV5-1 - CASSTGEPRDYGYTF TGCGCCAGCAGTACAGGCGAGCCCCGCGACTATGGCTACACCTTC
- TRBJ2-3 TRBV5-1 TRBD2 CASNSGSFTDTQYF TGCGCCAGCAATAGCGGGAGTTTTACAGATACGCAGTATTTT
- TRBJ2-7 TRBV7-9 TRBD1 CASTGQGNYEQYF TGTGCCAGCACCGGACAGGGGAACTACGAGCAGTACTTC
- TRBJ1-6 TRBV6-5 - CASSPVALFNSPLHF TGTGCCAGTTCACCGGTAGCCTTATTTAATTCACCCCTCCACTTT
- TRBJ2-7 TRBV28 TRBD2 CASSPPGSGSIYEQYF TGTGCCAGCAGTCCCCCCGGGAGCGGGAGTATCTACGAGCAGTACTTC
- TRBJ1-4 TRBV18 TRBD1 CASSLDRGPREKLFF TGTGCCAGCTCACTTGACAGGGGGCCGCGAGAAAAACTGTTTTTT
- TRBJ2-4 TRBV5-1 - CASSQTGHPNIQYF TGCGCCAGCAGCCAGACCGGACACCCCAACATTCAGTACTTC
- TRBJ2-2 TRBV7-9 - CASSQPYRAGAGELFF TGTGCCAGCAGCCAGCCCTACAGGGCGGGGGCCGGGGAGCTGTTTTTT
- TRBJ1-3 TRBV7-9 - CASSSRGLSSGNTIYF TGTGCCAGCAGCTCGCGCGGCCTGAGCTCTGGAAACACCATATATTTT
once TRBJ1-4 TRBV9 TRBD1 CASSVEGTGKKLFF TGTGCCAGCAGCGTAGAAGGGACAGGTAAAAAACTGTTTTTT
- TRBJ2-7 TRBV12-3/TRBV12-4 - CASGPSFGEQYF TGTGCCAGTGGCCCCTCCTTTGGCGAGCAGTACTTC
- TRBJ1-5 TRBV2 - CASTRENNQPQHF TGTGCCAGCACTCGGGAGAACAATCAGCCCCAGCATTTT
- TRBJ2-5 TRBV5-1 TRBD2 CASSAQTSGQETQYF TGCGCCAGCAGCGCCCAAACTAGCGGCCAAGAGACCCAGTACTTC
few TRBJ2-1 TRBV28 TRBD2 CASNSLAGDSNEQFF TGTGCCAGCAATTCGCTAGCGGGAGATAGCAATGAGCAGTTCTTC
- TRBJ2-1 TRBV10-1 TRBD2 CASSVAGGLYNEQFF TGCGCCAGCAGTGTAGCGGGAGGCCTCTACAATGAGCAGTTCTTC
- TRBJ2-2 TRBV13 TRBD2 CASSPAVTSDTGELFF TGTGCCAGCAGCCCCGCAGTGACTAGCGACACCGGGGAGCTGTTTTTT
- TRBJ2-6 TRBV19 - CASRGSDSGANVLTF TGTGCCAGTAGAGGGAGCGACTCTGGGGCCAACGTCCTGACTTTC
once TRBJ2-1 TRBV5-6 TRBD2 CASSAGLPNEQFF TGTGCCAGCAGCGCGGGACTACCCAATGAGCAGTTCTTC
- TRBJ2-7 TRBV14 TRBD1 CASSGTGSVSEQYF TGTGCCAGCAGCGGGACAGGATCTGTGTCAGAGCAGTACTTC
- TRBJ2-7 TRBV19 TRBD2 CASSKGLAEAYEQYF TGTGCCAGTAGTAAGGGACTAGCGGAGGCCTACGAGCAGTACTTC
few TRBJ2-1 TRBV27 TRBD2 CASLPTSGINNEQFF TGTGCCAGCTTACCGACTAGCGGGATAAACAATGAGCAGTTCTTC
- TRBJ1-1 TRBV28 - CASILGVAEAFF TGTGCCAGCATCTTAGGGGTGGCTGAAGCTTTCTTT
- TRBJ2-7 TRBV5-5 - CASSLLVRDGYEQYF TGTGCCAGCAGCTTGTTAGTACGGGATGGCTACGAGCAGTACTTC
few TRBJ2-2 TRBV20-1 TRBD2 CSASQTSGPTGELFF TGCAGTGCTAGTCAGACTAGCGGGCCCACCGGGGAGCTGTTTTTT
- TRBJ1-1 TRBV4-1 TRBD1 CASSQGYRGSTEAFF TGCGCCAGCAGCCAGGGATACAGGGGGAGCACTGAAGCTTTCTTT
- TRBJ1-4 TRBV12-3/TRBV12-4 - CASRPSVVGKLFF TGTGCCAGCAGACCATCCGTAGTCGGAAAACTGTTTTTT
- TRBJ1-1 TRBV29-1 - CSVRRNTEAFF TGCAGCGTCCGGAGGAACACTGAAGCTTTCTTT
- TRBJ1-4 TRBV11-2 TRBD1 CASSFPGGEKLFF TGTGCCAGCAGCTTCCCAGGGGGTGAAAAACTGTTTTTT
- TRBJ1-2 TRBV3-1/TRBV3-2 - CASSQAGMNYGYTF TGTGCCAGCAGCCAAGCGGGAATGAACTATGGCTACACCTTC
- TRBJ2-1 TRBV5-8 TRBD2 CASSLGSLAGPNEQFF TGTGCCAGCAGCTTGGGGTCCCTAGCGGGACCCAATGAGCAGTTCTTC
- TRBJ1-4 TRBV12-5 - CASGPNGGADEKLFF TGTGCTAGTGGTCCTAATGGCGGGGCCGATGAAAAACTGTTTTTT
- TRBJ2-7 TRBV4-1 - CASSQRAGAYEQYF TGCGCCAGCAGCCAAAGGGCAGGGGCCTACGAGCAGTACTTC
- TRBJ2-7 TRBV19 TRBD1 CASSVSPSGQTDEQYF TGTGCCAGTAGTGTGTCCCCCTCGGGACAGACCGACGAGCAGTACTTC
- TRBJ1-6 TRBV9 - CASSVATGVGSPLHF TGTGCCAGCAGCGTAGCTACAGGAGTCGGATCACCCCTCCACTTT
- TRBJ1-2 TRBV6-5 - CASKRLANYGYTF TGTGCCAGCAAGCGGTTAGCTAACTATGGCTACACCTTC
- TRBJ2-7 TRBV11-3 TRBD2 CAPRLAEVFRDEQYF TGTGCCCCACGACTAGCGGAGGTGTTTCGGGACGAGCAGTACTTC
- TRBJ2-5 TRBV11-3 - CASSPRGRFSETQYF TGTGCCAGCAGCCCTAGAGGCAGATTTTCGGAGACCCAGTACTTC